These T cell receptor beta chains were read from a single sample in a study of cytomegalovirus exposure and HLA in healthy donors. Profiled with immunoSEQ multiplex PCR; TCRdb holds only in-frame clones, not every one. The sample shows around 140,000 clones, about three quarters of them seen only once. The sequenced sample was PBMCs. Every receptor here comes from a female donor in good health and CMV-seropositive. CDR3s include the opening cysteine and the closing phenylalanine or tryptophan. Some rows mark clone size as missing; the rest say once, few, many or name a class of expanded clone.

clone size: .; J gene: TRBJ2-1; V gene: TRBV7-2; CDR3 protein: CASSLVSSGGYNEQFF
clone size: .; J gene: TRBJ1-1; V gene: TRBV5-4; CDR3 protein: CASSFPPGNTEAFF
clone size: .; J gene: TRBJ2-1; V gene: TRBV10-2; CDR3 protein: CASSESDRAYNEQFF
clone size: .; J gene: TRBJ1-5; V gene: TRBV5-1; CDR3 protein: CASSPQGARGQPQHF
clone size: .; J gene: TRBJ1-1; V gene: TRBV13; CDR3 protein: CASSLWAQGATEAFF
clone size: .; J gene: TRBJ1-5; V gene: TRBV19; CDR3 protein: CASSMRGQFNQPQHF
clone size: .; J gene: TRBJ2-1; V gene: TRBV10-3; CDR3 protein: CAISESPSGRGNEQFF
clone size: .; J gene: TRBJ2-3; V gene: TRBV30; CDR3 protein: CAWSLRQGLYF
clone size: .; J gene: .; V gene: TRBV28; CDR3 protein: CATETGTNEQYF
clone size: few; J gene: TRBJ2-5; V gene: TRBV4-1; CDR3 protein: CASSQPGLAGGPETQYF
clone size: once; J gene: TRBJ2-3; V gene: TRBV7-7; CDR3 protein: CASSPLSGSTDTQYF
clone size: .; J gene: TRBJ1-2; V gene: TRBV27; CDR3 protein: CASSLSRTGGDGYTF
clone size: .; J gene: TRBJ2-2; V gene: TRBV7-9; CDR3 protein: CASSSTAGGDTGELFF
clone size: .; J gene: TRBJ2-3; V gene: TRBV5-1; CDR3 protein: CASSLRVATDTQYF
clone size: .; J gene: TRBJ1-3; V gene: TRBV5-1; CDR3 protein: CASSQGEPGNTIYF
clone size: few; J gene: TRBJ2-1; V gene: TRBV5-5; CDR3 protein: CASSSTSVGGNEQFF
clone size: .; J gene: TRBJ1-1; V gene: TRBV5-4; CDR3 protein: CASSFGQAAMNTEAFF
clone size: .; J gene: TRBJ2-2; V gene: TRBV5-1; CDR3 protein: CASSHWNTGELFF
clone size: few; J gene: TRBJ2-1; V gene: TRBV25-1; CDR3 protein: CASSDSQEQLYNEQFF
clone size: .; J gene: TRBJ2-1; V gene: TRBV9; CDR3 protein: CASSVLSGTSGIEQFF
clone size: few; J gene: TRBJ2-5; V gene: TRBV29-1; CDR3 protein: CSVLRETQYF
clone size: .; J gene: TRBJ1-4; V gene: TRBV27; CDR3 protein: CASSHTGNEKLFF
clone size: .; J gene: TRBJ2-1; V gene: TRBV5-5; CDR3 protein: CASSLAGTGGPDEQFF
clone size: .; J gene: TRBJ1-6; V gene: TRBV9; CDR3 protein: CASSVGGTGGLNSPLHF
clone size: .; J gene: TRBJ2-4; V gene: TRBV2; CDR3 protein: CASSENGSIQYF
clone size: few; J gene: TRBJ1-5; V gene: TRBV14; CDR3 protein: CASSPRGDYSNQPQHF
clone size: .; J gene: TRBJ2-5; V gene: TRBV25-1; CDR3 protein: CASSDPGTLQETQYF
clone size: .; J gene: TRBJ1-2; V gene: TRBV19; CDR3 protein: CASSPGDRAYGYTF
clone size: .; J gene: TRBJ2-7; V gene: TRBV11-2; CDR3 protein: CASSHPGVYEQYF
clone size: .; J gene: TRBJ2-5; V gene: TRBV9; CDR3 protein: CASSVATGVGETQYF
clone size: .; J gene: TRBJ2-7; V gene: TRBV30; CDR3 protein: CAWSVSGTGGIEQYF
clone size: .; J gene: TRBJ1-1; V gene: TRBV18; CDR3 protein: CASSPRTGGLTEAFF
clone size: few; J gene: TRBJ1-5; V gene: TRBV28; CDR3 protein: CASSSTHQPQHF
clone size: few; J gene: TRBJ2-1; V gene: TRBV2; CDR3 protein: CASRPGLAGSPSGIEQFF
clone size: .; J gene: TRBJ2-6; V gene: TRBV29-1; CDR3 protein: CSVAASGGSPSLSGANVLTF
clone size: .; J gene: TRBJ1-1; V gene: TRBV6-5; CDR3 protein: CATTRDRGNTEAFF
clone size: .; J gene: TRBJ1-5; V gene: TRBV27; CDR3 protein: CASRFQGVGQPQHF
clone size: .; J gene: TRBJ2-1; V gene: TRBV5-1; CDR3 protein: CASSLVGQGRYNEQFF
clone size: .; J gene: TRBJ1-2; V gene: TRBV6-1; CDR3 protein: CASSEEGTGVSGDYGYTF
clone size: few; J gene: TRBJ2-7; V gene: TRBV10-3; CDR3 protein: CAISDTGQAYEQYF
clone size: .; J gene: TRBJ1-3; V gene: TRBV30; CDR3 protein: CAWSPGHSGNTIYF
clone size: few; J gene: TRBJ2-5; V gene: TRBV5-8; CDR3 protein: CATPRRGGETQYF
clone size: .; J gene: TRBJ2-5; V gene: TRBV4-2; CDR3 protein: CASSQVSPTGGETQYF
clone size: few; J gene: TRBJ1-1; V gene: TRBV7-2; CDR3 protein: CASSLDYRNTEAFF